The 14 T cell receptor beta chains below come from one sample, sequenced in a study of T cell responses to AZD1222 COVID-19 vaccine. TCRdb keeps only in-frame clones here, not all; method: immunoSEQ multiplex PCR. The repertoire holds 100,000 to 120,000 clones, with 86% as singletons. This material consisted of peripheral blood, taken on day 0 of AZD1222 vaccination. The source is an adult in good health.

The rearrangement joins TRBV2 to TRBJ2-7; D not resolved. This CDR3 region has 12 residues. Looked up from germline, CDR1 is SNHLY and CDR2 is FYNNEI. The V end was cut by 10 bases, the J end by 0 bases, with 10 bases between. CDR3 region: CATSPASYEQYF. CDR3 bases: TGTGCCACCTCCCCGGCCTCCTACGAGCAGTACTTC.

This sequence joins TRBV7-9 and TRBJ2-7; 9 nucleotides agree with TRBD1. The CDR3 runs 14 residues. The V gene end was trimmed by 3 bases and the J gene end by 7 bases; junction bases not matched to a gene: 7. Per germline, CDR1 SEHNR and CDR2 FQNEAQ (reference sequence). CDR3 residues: CASSFEQGAGEQYF. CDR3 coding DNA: TGTGCCAGCAGCTTCGAACAGGGGGCGGGTGAGCAGTACTTC.

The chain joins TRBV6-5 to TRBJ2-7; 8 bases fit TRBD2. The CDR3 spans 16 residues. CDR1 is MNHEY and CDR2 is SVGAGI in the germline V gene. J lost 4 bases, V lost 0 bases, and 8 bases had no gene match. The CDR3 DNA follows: TGTGCCAGCAGTTACTCGAGCGGGGGCGTGAATTACGAGCAGTACTTC. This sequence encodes CASSYSSGGVNYEQYF.

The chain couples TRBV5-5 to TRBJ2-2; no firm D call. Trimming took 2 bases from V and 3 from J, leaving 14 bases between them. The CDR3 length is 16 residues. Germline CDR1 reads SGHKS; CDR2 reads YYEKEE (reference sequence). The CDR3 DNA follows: TGTGCCAGCAGCTTTCGCTTTGAGACGTACACCGGGGAGCTGTTTTTT. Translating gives CASSFRFETYTGELFF.

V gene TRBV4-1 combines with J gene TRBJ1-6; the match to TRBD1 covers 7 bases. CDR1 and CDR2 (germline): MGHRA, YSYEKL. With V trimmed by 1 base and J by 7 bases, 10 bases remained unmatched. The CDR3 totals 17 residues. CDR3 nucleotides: TGCGCCAGCAGCCAAGGTCGGGACAGTTACCGCAATTCACCCCTCCACTTT. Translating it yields CASSQGRDSYRNSPLHF.

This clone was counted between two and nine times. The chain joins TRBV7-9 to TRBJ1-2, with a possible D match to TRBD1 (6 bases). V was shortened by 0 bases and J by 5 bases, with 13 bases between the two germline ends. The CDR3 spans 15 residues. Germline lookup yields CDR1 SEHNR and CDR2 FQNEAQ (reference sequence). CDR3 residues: CASSLAAGASYGYTF. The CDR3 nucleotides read TGTGCCAGCAGCTTAGCTGCAGGGGCAAGTTATGGCTACACCTTC.

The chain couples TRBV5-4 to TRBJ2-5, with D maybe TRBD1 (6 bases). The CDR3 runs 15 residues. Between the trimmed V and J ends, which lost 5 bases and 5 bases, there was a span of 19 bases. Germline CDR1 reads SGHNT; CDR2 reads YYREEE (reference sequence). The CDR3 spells CASSSPGQRRETQYF. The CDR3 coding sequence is TGTGCCAGCAGTTCACCGGGACAAAGGCGGGAGACCCAGTACTTC.

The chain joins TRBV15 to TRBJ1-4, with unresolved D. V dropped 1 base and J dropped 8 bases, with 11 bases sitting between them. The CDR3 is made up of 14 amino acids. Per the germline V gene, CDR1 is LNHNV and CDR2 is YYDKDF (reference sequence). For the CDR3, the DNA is TGTGCCACCAGCAGAGGGAGCAGTACGGAAAAACTGTTTTTT. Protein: CATSRGSSTEKLFF.

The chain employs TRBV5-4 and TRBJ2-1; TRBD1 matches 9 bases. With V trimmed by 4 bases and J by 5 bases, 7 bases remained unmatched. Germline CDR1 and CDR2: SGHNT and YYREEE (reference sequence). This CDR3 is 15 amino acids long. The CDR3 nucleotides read TGTGCCAGCAGCCCATCCGGGACAGGGAACAATGAGCAGTTCTTC. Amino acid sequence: CASSPSGTGNNEQFF.

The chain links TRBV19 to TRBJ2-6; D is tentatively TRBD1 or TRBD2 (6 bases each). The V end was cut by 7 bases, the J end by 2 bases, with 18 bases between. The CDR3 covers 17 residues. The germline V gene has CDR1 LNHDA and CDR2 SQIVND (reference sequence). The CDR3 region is CASMGGRGNAGANVLTF. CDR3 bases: TGTGCCAGTATGGGGGGCAGGGGAAACGCTGGGGCCAACGTCCTGACTTTC.

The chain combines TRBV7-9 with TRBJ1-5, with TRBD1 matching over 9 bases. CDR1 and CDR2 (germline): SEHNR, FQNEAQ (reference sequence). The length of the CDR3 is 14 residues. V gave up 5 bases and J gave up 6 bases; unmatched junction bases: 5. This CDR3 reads CASSPTGGTQPQHF. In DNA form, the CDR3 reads TGTGCCAGCAGCCCAACAGGGGGCACTCAGCCCCAGCATTTT.

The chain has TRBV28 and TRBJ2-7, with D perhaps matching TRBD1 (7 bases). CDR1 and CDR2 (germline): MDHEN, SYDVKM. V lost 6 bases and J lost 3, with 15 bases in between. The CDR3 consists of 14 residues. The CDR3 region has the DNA TGTGCCAGCAGGGACCAGGGGGGTGGCTACGAGCAGTACTTC. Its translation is CASRDQGGGYEQYF. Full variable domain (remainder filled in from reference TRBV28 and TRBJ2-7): DVKVTQSSRYLVKRTGEKVFLECVQDMDHENMFWYRQDPGLGLRLIYFSYDVKMKEKGDIPEGYSVSREKKERFSLILESASTNQTSMYLCASRDQGGGYEQYFGPGTRLTVT.

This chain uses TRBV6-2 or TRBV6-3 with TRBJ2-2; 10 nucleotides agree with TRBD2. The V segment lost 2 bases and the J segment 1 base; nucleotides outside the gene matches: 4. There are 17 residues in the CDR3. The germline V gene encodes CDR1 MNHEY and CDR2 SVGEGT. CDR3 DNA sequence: TGTGCCAGCAGTTACCCCTCTAGCGGGGGGAACACCGGGGAGCTGTTTTTT. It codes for CASSYPSSGGNTGELFF.

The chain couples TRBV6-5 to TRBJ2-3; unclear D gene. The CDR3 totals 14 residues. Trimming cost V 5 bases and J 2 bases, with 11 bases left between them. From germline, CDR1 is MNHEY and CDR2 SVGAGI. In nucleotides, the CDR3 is TGTGCCAGCAGTCCCAGAGACACCACAGATACGCAGTATTTT. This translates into CASSPRDTTDTQYF.